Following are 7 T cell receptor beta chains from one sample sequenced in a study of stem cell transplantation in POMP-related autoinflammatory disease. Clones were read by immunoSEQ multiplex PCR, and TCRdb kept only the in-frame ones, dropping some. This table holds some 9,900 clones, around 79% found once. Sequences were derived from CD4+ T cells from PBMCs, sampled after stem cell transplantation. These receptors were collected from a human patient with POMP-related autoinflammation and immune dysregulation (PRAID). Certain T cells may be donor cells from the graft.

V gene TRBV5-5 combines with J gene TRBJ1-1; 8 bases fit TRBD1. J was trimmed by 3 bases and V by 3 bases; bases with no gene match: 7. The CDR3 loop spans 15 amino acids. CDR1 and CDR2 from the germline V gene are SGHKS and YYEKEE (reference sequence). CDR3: CASSWLQGVDTEAFF. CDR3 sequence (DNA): TGTGCCAGCAGCTGGCTACAGGGGGTAGACACTGAAGCTTTCTTT.

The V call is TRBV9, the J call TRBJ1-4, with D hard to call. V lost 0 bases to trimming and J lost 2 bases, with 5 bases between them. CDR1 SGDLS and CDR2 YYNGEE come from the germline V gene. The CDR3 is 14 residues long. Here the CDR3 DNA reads TGTGCCAGCAGCGTAGGCCGGACTAATGAAAAACTGTTTTTT. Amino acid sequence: CASSVGRTNEKLFF.

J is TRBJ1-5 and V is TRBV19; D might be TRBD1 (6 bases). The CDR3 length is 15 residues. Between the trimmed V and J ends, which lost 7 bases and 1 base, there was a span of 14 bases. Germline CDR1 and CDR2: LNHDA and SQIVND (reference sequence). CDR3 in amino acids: CASNTLDRSNQPQHF. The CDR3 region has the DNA TGTGCCAGTAACACTCTAGACAGGAGCAATCAGCCCCAGCATTTT.

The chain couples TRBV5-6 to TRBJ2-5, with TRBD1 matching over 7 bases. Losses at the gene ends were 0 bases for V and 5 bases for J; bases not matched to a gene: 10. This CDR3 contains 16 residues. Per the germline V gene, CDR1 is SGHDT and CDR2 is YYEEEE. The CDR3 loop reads CASSLARGNERETQYF. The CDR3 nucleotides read TGTGCCAGCAGCTTGGCCAGGGGGAATGAGAGGGAGACCCAGTACTTC. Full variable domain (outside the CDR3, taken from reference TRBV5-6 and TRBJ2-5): DAGVTQSPTHLIKTRGQQVTLRCSPKSGHDTVSWYQQALGQGPQFIFQYYEEEERQRGNFPDRFSGHQFPNYSSELNVNALLLGDSALYLCASSLARGNERETQYFGPGTRLLVL.

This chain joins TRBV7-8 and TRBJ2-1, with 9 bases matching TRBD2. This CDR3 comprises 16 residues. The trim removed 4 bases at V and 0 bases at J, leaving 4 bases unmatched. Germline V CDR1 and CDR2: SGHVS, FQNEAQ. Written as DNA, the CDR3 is TGTGCCAGCAGCTGGGGAGCGGGAGGCTCCTACAATGAGCAGTTCTTC. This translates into CASSWGAGGSYNEQFF.

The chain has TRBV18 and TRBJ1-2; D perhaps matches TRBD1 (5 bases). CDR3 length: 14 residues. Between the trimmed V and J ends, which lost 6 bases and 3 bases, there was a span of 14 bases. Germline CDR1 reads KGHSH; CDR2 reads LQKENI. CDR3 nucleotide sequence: TGTGCCAGCTCTCCCCCCGGGACTTACTATGGCTACACCTTC. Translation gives CASSPPGTYYGYTF. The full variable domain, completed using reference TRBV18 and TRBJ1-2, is NAGVMQNPRHLVRRRGQEARLRCSPMKGHSHVYWYRQLPEEGLKFMVYLQKENIIDESGMPKERFSAEFPKEGPSILRIQQVVRGDSAAYFCASSPPGTYYGYTFGSGTRLTVV.

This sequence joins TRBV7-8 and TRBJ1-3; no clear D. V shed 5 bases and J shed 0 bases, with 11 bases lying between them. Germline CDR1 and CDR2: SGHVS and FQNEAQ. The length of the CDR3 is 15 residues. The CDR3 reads CASSTQLNSGNTIYF. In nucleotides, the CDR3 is TGTGCCAGCAGCACCCAGTTAAACTCTGGAAACACCATATATTTT.